The next 18 T cell receptor beta chains were all read from a single sample in a study of CD8 T cells in ankylosing spondylitis. MiXCR was run by TCRdb on the 5' RACE reads, yielding one entry per CDR3 protein. The sample has tens of thousands of distinct CDR3 sequences; over 2.5% are singletons. The source material was blood, either unsorted or a sorted T cell fraction (not recorded which). The receptors were sampled from a male donor with ankylosing spondylitis or in good health (not recorded which).

In its sample, this clonotype was seen many times. The chain joins TRBV9 to TRBJ2-5; 9 bases fit TRBD1. Germline-derived CDR1 and CDR2 are SGDLS and YYNGEE. V trimming: 7 bases; J trimming: 0 bases; junction bases outside the gene matches: 7. CDR3 length equals 15 residues. The CDR3 spells CASSGTGLNQETQYF. CDR3 sequence (DNA): TGTGCCAGCTCGGGGACAGGGCTAAACCAAGAGACCCAGTACTTC.

By share, this clonotype counts as medium-sized. This chain connects TRBV9 to TRBJ2-1; 12 nucleotides align to TRBD2. This CDR3 has 15 residues. With V trimmed by 4 bases and J by 4 bases, 3 bases remained unmatched. CDR1 and CDR2 from the germline V gene are SGDLS and YYNGEE. In nucleotides, the CDR3 is TGTGCCAGCAGCCTAGCGGGAGGGATGTACAATGAGCAGTTCTTC. Residues: CASSLAGGMYNEQFF.

This clonotype came up many times. The V and J genes are TRBV9 and TRBJ2-3, with 8 bases aligning to TRBD2. The germline CDR1 and CDR2 sequences are SGDLS and YYNGEE. The CDR3 extends over 15 amino acids. Germline trimming cut 2 bases from V and 6 bases from J; bases unmatched to any gene: 8. CDR3 loop: CASSVNGRASDTQYF. The DNA of the CDR3 is TGTGCCAGCAGCGTGAACGGGAGGGCCTCTGATACGCAGTATTTT. The full variable domain, completed using reference TRBV9 and TRBJ2-3, is DSGVTQTPKHLITATGQRVTLRCSPRSGDLSVYWYQQSLDQGLQFLIQYYNGEERAKGNILERFSAQQFPDLHSELNLSSLELGDSALYFCASSVNGRASDTQYFGPGTRLTVL.

The CDR3 sequence: CASSVGGGFVTDTQYF. The CDR3 DNA is TGTGCCAGCAGCGTCGGGGGGGGCTTTGTCACAGATACGCAGTATTTT. This sequence joins TRBV9 and TRBJ2-3; 8 bases match TRBD2. The CDR3 consists of 16 residues. Germline CDR1 and CDR2: SGDLS and YYNGEE. After removal of 2 bases from V and 2 bases from J, the junction contained 7 bases not matched to a gene.

This clonotype was counted at least ten times. The rearrangement links TRBV9 to TRBJ2-5; D gene uncertain. With 4 bases removed from V and 2 bases from J, the gap between germline ends came to 15 bases. The CDR3 extends over 15 amino acids. The germline gives CDR1 SGDLS, CDR2 YYNGEE. The DNA for the CDR3 is TGTGCCAGCAGCCCACAATTGGGCGGACAAGAGACCCAGTACTTC. Protein: CASSPQLGGQETQYF.

This clonotype came up many times. The rearrangement joins TRBV9 to TRBJ2-1; either TRBD1 or TRBD2 may fit D (6 bases each). V was clipped by 1 base and J by 4 bases, with 27 bases between them. The CDR3 sequence is 20 residues long. CDR1 is SGDLS, CDR2 YYNGEE, per germline. The CDR3 loop is CASSVRAVGGWSTTYNEQFF. The CDR3 DNA follows: TGTGCCAGCAGCGTAAGGGCGGTAGGGGGGTGGAGTACGACATACAATGAGCAGTTCTTC.

At least ten counts were recorded for this clonotype. The V and J genes are TRBV9 and TRBJ2-5; D perhaps matches TRBD1 (5 bases). The CDR3 has 14 amino acids. Trimming pared 4 bases from V and 2 bases from J, leaving 12 bases between. Germline CDR1 and CDR2: SGDLS and YYNGEE. CDR3 DNA sequence: TGTGCCAGCAGCTTCCAGGGAATGCAAGAGACCCAGTACTTC. It codes for CASSFQGMQETQYF.

Here the CDR3 reads CASSVASGGGNTQYF. The CDR3 nucleotides are TGTGCCAGCAGCGTAGCTAGCGGGGGGGGAAATACGCAGTATTTT. V gene TRBV9 combines with J gene TRBJ2-3; 12 bases match TRBD2. V dropped 0 bases and J dropped 7; count of bases not matched to a gene: 3. This CDR3 is 15 amino acids long. The germline CDR1 and CDR2 sequences are SGDLS and YYNGEE.

By sample fraction, this clonotype is medium-sized. The chain recombines TRBV18 with TRBJ2-7; perhaps TRBD2 as D (6 bases). This CDR3 contains 16 residues. V was trimmed by 8 bases and J by 2 bases, leaving 22 bases between them. CDR1 is KGHSH and CDR2 is LQKENI in the germline V gene. The CDR3 DNA sequence: TGTGCCAGCCCAGCCGTCCGGAGGGCCCATCCCTACGAGCAGTACGTC. The encoded protein is CASPAVRRAHPYEQYV.

This clonotype was seen repeatedly, ten times or more. The chain recombines TRBV9 with TRBJ2-1, with TRBD2 identical over 8 bases. The CDR3 runs 17 residues. Trimming removed 4 bases from V and 0 bases from J; junction bases left unmatched: 9. Germline CDR1 reads SGDLS; CDR2 reads YYNGEE. The CDR3 protein is CASSSTVAGSSYNEQFF. CDR3 nucleotide sequence: TGTGCCAGCAGCTCGACCGTAGCGGGAAGCTCCTACAATGAGCAGTTCTTC.

This clonotype was recorded at least ten times. The CDR3: CASSVAWDSLETQYF. CDR3 sequence (DNA): TGTGCCAGCAGCGTAGCCTGGGACAGTCTAGAGACCCAGTACTTC. The V and J genes are TRBV9 and TRBJ2-5; TRBD1 aligns across 7 bases. Germline V gene sequence: CDR1 SGDLS, CDR2 YYNGEE. The CDR3 length is 15 residues. J gave up 4 bases and V 0 bases, and 6 bases lay outside the gene matches.

This clonotype was seen repeatedly, ten times or more. V gene TRBV9 combines with J gene TRBJ2-1; D gene ambiguous. Germline CDR1 reads SGDLS; CDR2 reads YYNGEE. V was shortened by 0 bases and J by 5 bases, with 12 bases between the two germline ends. The CDR3 has 15 residues. The chain's CDR3 is CASSVDGFYNNEQFF. In nucleotides, the CDR3 is TGTGCCAGCAGCGTAGACGGCTTCTATAACAATGAGCAGTTCTTC. The full variable domain, with the rest looked up from reference TRBV9 and TRBJ2-1, is DSGVTQTPKHLITATGQRVTLRCSPRSGDLSVYWYQQSLDQGLQFLIQYYNGEERAKGNILERFSAQQFPDLHSELNLSSLELGDSALYFCASSVDGFYNNEQFFGPGTRLTVL.

This clonotype came up many times. This chain joins TRBV9 and TRBJ2-3; 10 bases are a match to TRBD1. Looked up from germline, CDR1 is SGDLS and CDR2 is YYNGEE. Germline trimming cut 3 bases from V and 4 bases from J; bases unmatched to any gene: 8. The CDR3 is 16 residues long. The CDR3 nucleotides are TGTGCCAGCAGCGAGAGGGACAGGGGTCGCCCAGATACGCAGTATTTT. This encodes CASSERDRGRPDTQYF.

This clonotype was observed at least ten times. The J gene is TRBJ2-3, the V gene TRBV9; D unclear. In germline, CDR1 is SGDLS, CDR2 YYNGEE. The CDR3 sequence is 13 residues long. V was trimmed by 0 bases and J by 4 bases, leaving 6 bases between them. The CDR3 sequence is CASSVGVADTQYF. The CDR3 nucleotides read TGTGCCAGCAGCGTAGGGGTGGCAGATACGCAGTATTTT.

This clonotype was seen at least ten times. The J gene is TRBJ1-2, the V gene TRBV9, with TRBD1 identical over 9 bases. V lost 4 bases to trimming and J lost 4 bases; unmatched junction nucleotides: 5. The germline V gene encodes CDR1 SGDLS and CDR2 YYNGEE. This CDR3 has 14 amino acids. Written as DNA, the CDR3 is TGTGCCAGCAGCCCTCGGACAGGGGTCTATGGCTACACCTTC. This sequence encodes CASSPRTGVYGYTF.

This clonotype was seen repeatedly, ten times or more. This chain connects TRBV9 to TRBJ1-1; a weak D match, TRBD1 (5 bases). This CDR3 spans 14 amino acids. Germline CDR1 and CDR2: SGDLS and YYNGEE. Trimming took 4 bases from V and 0 from J, leaving 10 bases between them. CDR3 loop: CASSTGTLNTEAFF. CDR3 DNA sequence: TGTGCCAGCAGCACGGGGACCCTGAACACTGAAGCTTTCTTT.

The sample holds many counts of this clonotype. For the CDR3, the DNA is TGTGCCAGCAGCGTAGGGGCCGCGAACACCGGGGAGCTGTTTTTT. Translation: CASSVGAANTGELFF. The chain employs TRBV9 and TRBJ2-2; D gene unclear. This CDR3 has 15 residues. CDR1 SGDLS and CDR2 YYNGEE come from the germline V gene. V was cut by 0 bases and J by 0 bases, with 6 bases left in between.

This clonotype was seen ten or more times. This sequence joins TRBV9 and TRBJ2-3, with a possible D match to TRBD2 (5 bases). Trimming pared 4 bases from V and 8 bases from J, leaving 11 bases between. The CDR3 is 12 residues long. Germline CDR1 is SGDLS and CDR2 is YYNGEE. CDR3 sequence: CASSSLEGTQYF. The CDR3, as DNA: TGTGCCAGCAGCAGCTTAGAGGGTACGCAGTATTTT.